This TCR beta chain was sequenced for a study of T cell clonality in common variable immunodeficiency. Study-level findings and limits: Authors noted CVID clonality's cause needs subpopulation repertoire sequencing. Compared with healthy controls, CVID subjects showed increased TCRbeta clonality, mostly in about a third.

Caucasian heritage predominated among both patients and controls. This clone came up many times. Its antigen is still unknown. The read terminates 3 residues ahead of where the CDR3 ends, so the germline J gene completes it. The CDR3 has 15 residues. Germline CDR1 and CDR2: SQVTM and ANQGSEA. Trimming took 0 bases from V and 3 from J, leaving 13 bases between them. Clones were read by immunoSEQ multiplex PCR, and TCRdb kept only the in-frame ones, dropping some. Sampling found some 52,000 clones, none seen once. This sequence was found in a person aged 18 to 75 in good health. Sequences were obtained from peripheral blood mononuclear cells. The chain uses TRBV29-1 and TRBJ2-3; the D gene is possibly TRBD2 (5 bases). Partial CDR3 DNA: TGCAGCGTTGAAGATCGACTACAGTCAACAGATACG. As protein: CSVEDRLQSTDT. The entire CDR3 protein is CSVEDRLQSTDTQYF.